The 20 T cell receptor beta chains below were found in one sample sequenced in a study of blood T cell repertoires in COVID-19. TCRdb's table, derived via immunoSEQ multiplex PCR, lists solely in-frame clones and lacks some. The sample consists of about 250,000 clones, roughly 86% of them appearing once. Sequenced input: peripheral blood. All receptors derive from a woman aged 60-75 years who had recovered from COVID-19.

The gene calls are TRBV6-5 and TRBJ1-2; 8 bases align to TRBD1. Trimming cost V 0 bases and J 4 bases; bases outside gene matches: 4. The germline gives CDR1 MNHEY, CDR2 SVGAGI. The CDR3 consists of 15 residues. CDR3: CASSYSQGGAYGYTF. In nucleotides, the CDR3 is TGTGCCAGCAGTTACTCACAGGGGGGGGCCTATGGCTACACCTTC.

The table lists this clone with a count of one. The rearrangement joins TRBV11-3 to TRBJ1-3, with TRBD1 matching over 11 bases. The V and J ends lost 4 bases and 7 bases, in that order; junction bases with no gene match: 15. Germline CDR1 SGHNT, CDR2 YENEEA. CDR3 length equals 18 residues. The DNA for the CDR3 is TGTGCCAGCAGCTACCTGATTGATGTAGGGACAGGGGGTAACACCATATATTTT. This encodes CASSYLIDVGTGGNTIYF.

V gene TRBV6-5 combines with J gene TRBJ1-1; D is perhaps TRBD1 (6 bases). The CDR3 totals 14 residues. The germline CDR1 and CDR2 sequences are MNHEY and SVGAGI. V was pared by 6 bases and J by 1 base, with 12 bases between. For the CDR3, the DNA is TGTGCCAGCAGACCGGGACACCGGAACACTGAAGCTTTCTTT. Translation: CASRPGHRNTEAFF.

This chain links TRBV7-3 with TRBJ2-1; 8 bases match TRBD2. CDR1 and CDR2 from the germline V gene are SGHTA and FQGTGA. The CDR3 covers 14 residues. The V and J ends lost 5 bases and 6 bases, in that order; junction bases with no gene match: 6. The CDR3 nucleotides read TGTGCCAGCAGCCCCTCGGGGGGGGGCAATGAGCAGTTCTTC. Protein product: CASSPSGGGNEQFF.

V usage is TRBV10-1 and J usage is TRBJ2-7; possible D gene TRBD2, 5 bases. In germline, CDR1 is WNHNN, CDR2 SYGVQD (reference sequence). Trimming stripped 4 bases from V and 4 bases from J, with 17 bases between. The CDR3 spans 15 residues. Here the CDR3 reads CASSGDEGLRYEQYF. Written as DNA, the CDR3 is TGCGCCAGCAGTGGGGATGAGGGTTTGAGGTACGAGCAGTACTTC.

The genes are TRBV21-1 and TRBJ2-7; the table gives TRBD1 as D, unverified against the DNA. TRBV21-1 is termed a pseudogene. This CDR3 is built from 14 residues. DNA of the CDR3: TGTGCCAGCAGCACCGGACAGGTTTGTGTCGAGCAGTACTTC. Its translation: CASSTGQVCVEQYF.

This chain joins TRBV5-1 and TRBJ1-1, with D hard to call. V lost 0 bases and J 1 base, leaving 13 bases between the germline ends. This CDR3 has 16 residues. Germline CDR1 and CDR2: SGHRS and YFSETQ. CDR3 bases: TGCGCCAGCAGCTTGGGCGCGACGGGTTGGAACACTGAAGCTTTCTTT. Protein product: CASSLGATGWNTEAFF.

The rearrangement links TRBV5-1 to TRBJ1-3; D is ambiguous. Germline values: CDR1 SGHRS, CDR2 YFSETQ. The CDR3 is 15 amino acids. Trimming removed 5 bases from V and 2 bases from J, with 14 bases in between. CDR3 in DNA: TGCGCCAGCAGAGTTCTAGGAGGGACTGGAAACACCATATATTTT. The encoded protein is CASRVLGGTGNTIYF. The entire variable domain, with the rest obtained from reference TRBV5-1 and TRBJ1-3, is as follows: KAGVTQTPRYLIKTRGQQVTLSCSPISGHRSVSWYQQTPGQGLQFLFEYFSETQRNKGNFPGRFSGRQFSNSRSEMNVSTLELGDSALYLCASRVLGGTGNTIYFGEGSWLTVV.

J is TRBJ1-1 and V is TRBV5-1; the match to TRBD1 covers 12 bases. Germline CDR1 and CDR2: SGHRS and YFSETQ. This CDR3 has 15 residues. Losses at the gene ends were 2 bases for V and 7 bases for J; bases not matched to a gene: 6. The CDR3 spells CASSFGTGGAVEAFF. CDR3 DNA sequence: TGCGCCAGCAGCTTCGGGACAGGGGGCGCGGTTGAAGCTTTCTTT.

The J gene is TRBJ2-5, the V gene TRBV6-4, with TRBD1 as a possible D gene (6 bases). The germline V and J ends were trimmed by 4 bases and 1 base, with 7 bases remaining between them. Germline V gene data show CDR1 as MRHNA and CDR2 as SNTAGT. CDR3 length: 13 amino acids. CDR3 residues: CASSVDSQETQYF. Here the CDR3 DNA reads TGTGCCAGCAGTGTGGACAGCCAAGAGACCCAGTACTTC.

Remarks on this clone: The sample has other DNA sequences that encode this CDR3 too. V is TRBV19 and J is TRBJ2-3; TRBD2 matches at 16 bases. Germline lookup yields CDR1 LNHDA and CDR2 SQIVND (reference sequence). The CDR3 length is 19 residues. J was trimmed by 0 bases and V by 9 bases; bases with no gene match: 12. The CDR3 is CASRLSGLAGGPSTDTQYF. CDR3 DNA: TGTGCCAGCCGTCTGTCGGGACTAGCGGGGGGGCCTAGCACAGATACGCAGTATTTT.

This clone is medium-sized. The chain couples TRBV7-9 to TRBJ1-6; weak D call: TRBD1 (6 bases). The CDR3 spans 18 residues. The V gene lost 5 bases and the J gene lost 0 bases, with 17 bases spanning the gap. The germline V gene has CDR1 SEHNR and CDR2 FQNEAQ (reference sequence). The CDR3 is CASSVGRGQSSYNSPLHF. DNA of the CDR3: TGTGCCAGCAGCGTAGGTAGAGGACAGAGCTCCTATAATTCACCCCTCCACTTT.

The V call is TRBV18, the J call TRBJ2-5; 8 bases agree with TRBD1. V was clipped by 0 bases and J by 5 bases; unmatched bases: 8. The germline V gene has CDR1 KGHSH and CDR2 LQKENI. CDR3 length: 16 amino acids. CDR3 coding DNA: TGTGCCAGCTCACCACCGAGGCAGGGGGCCCAGGAGACCCAGTACTTC. Residues: CASSPPRQGAQETQYF.

The chain joins TRBV7-3 to TRBJ2-2; D may be TRBD2 (5 bases). The CDR3 covers 14 residues. Germline V CDR1 and CDR2: SGHTA, FQGTGA. V lost 4 bases, J lost 6 bases, and 12 bases lay in between. CDR3 in amino acids: CASSSGRRPGELFF. In DNA, the CDR3 is TGTGCCAGCAGCTCCGGTCGGAGGCCCGGGGAGCTGTTTTTT.

This clone was picked up a small number of times. One end of the junction varies from germline; a read error may be responsible. The rearrangement uses TRBV6-6 and TRBJ1-2; 7 bases match TRBD1. CDR1 is MNHNY, CDR2 SVGAGI, per germline (reference sequence). This CDR3 region has 11 residues. The CDR3 nucleotides are TGTGCCAGCAGTTACGGTACCGGGACAGACTTC. It translates to CASSYGTGTDF.

The CDR3 reads CASRLSAYEQYF. The CDR3, as DNA: TGTGCCAGCAGATTGAGTGCCTACGAGCAGTACTTC. V gene TRBV28 combines with J gene TRBJ2-7; no definite D call. Per germline, CDR1 MDHEN and CDR2 SYDVKM. V gave up 6 bases and J gave up 2 bases, with 8 bases separating them. CDR3 length equals 12 residues.

The rearrangement links TRBV3-1 (or the pseudogene TRBV3-2) to TRBJ2-5, with 9 nucleotides matching TRBD2. Germline assignment: CDR1 LGHDT and CDR2 YNNKEL (reference sequence). The V and J ends lost 4 bases and 5 bases, in that order; junction bases with no gene match: 8. The CDR3 extends over 15 amino acids. The CDR3 DNA reads as TGTGCCAGCAGCCGATACTCCCTAGCGGGGGAGACCCAGTACTTC. It is translated as CASSRYSLAGETQYF.

Written as DNA, the CDR3 is TGTGCCAGCAGCGTAGAGGTGGCGGGGGCCACACCAAGCACAGATACGCAGTATTTT. Residues: CASSVEVAGATPSTDTQYF. This chain links TRBV9 with TRBJ2-3, with D perhaps matching TRBD2 (7 bases). The CDR3 contains 19 residues. The germline V and J ends were trimmed by 0 bases and 0 bases, with 20 bases remaining between them. The germline gives CDR1 SGDLS, CDR2 YYNGEE.

Of note for this clone: Distinct nucleotide sequences in the sample also encode this CDR3. The rearrangement links TRBV7-2 to TRBJ2-5, with 10 bases identical to TRBD2. V was clipped by 0 bases and J by 4 bases; unmatched bases: 2. This CDR3 contains 15 residues. Germline V CDR1 and CDR2: SGHTA, FQGNSA. The CDR3 region has the DNA TGTGCCAGCAGCTTAGCGTCTAGCGGGGGAGAGACCCAGTACTTC. Protein product: CASSLASSGGETQYF.

The CDR3 DNA sequence: TGTGCCAGCAGCGTAGTGGGGACAGCCGTCTATGGCTACACCTTC. Encoded protein: CASSVVGTAVYGYTF. The V call is TRBV9, the J call TRBJ1-2; 7 bases are a match to TRBD1. Germline-derived CDR1 and CDR2 are SGDLS and YYNGEE. Trimming removed 0 bases from V and 4 bases from J; junction bases left unmatched: 6. This CDR3 has 15 residues. Supplemented by reference TRBV9 and TRBJ1-2, the full variable domain reads DSGVTQTPKHLITATGQRVTLRCSPRSGDLSVYWYQQSLDQGLQFLIQYYNGEERAKGNILERFSAQQFPDLHSELNLSSLELGDSALYFCASSVVGTAVYGYTFGSGTRLTVV.